The sample holds a few counts of the clone carrying this T cell receptor beta chain. The target antigen is unknown. Via MiXCR, TCRdb re-called the 5' RACE reads, giving one row per CDR3 protein. The sample holds a few hundred thousand distinct CDR3 sequences, 13% to 15% seen once. This CDR3 contains 15 residues. Per germline, CDR1 SGHTA and CDR2 FQGNSA. Trimming removed 1 base from V and 3 bases from J, with 13 bases in between. The data derive from a study of T-cell memory formation after mild COVID-19. Findings of the study overall: Contracting CD4+ clones lay largely in CM and EM, with CD8+ ones residing in EMRA.

The sequenced material came from PBMCs or a T cell subset sorted from them (not recorded which). V usage is TRBV7-2 and J usage is TRBJ2-7; the D gene is possibly TRBD2 (5 bases). The clonotype originates from a man aged 18 to 30 who had mild COVID-19 (a few samples of this study predate the infection). Cell type and time point are not known. CDR3 DNA: TGTGCCAGCAGCTTAGGAAGGTTAGAGGGCTACGAGCAGTACTTC. This codes for CASSLGRLEGYEQYF.